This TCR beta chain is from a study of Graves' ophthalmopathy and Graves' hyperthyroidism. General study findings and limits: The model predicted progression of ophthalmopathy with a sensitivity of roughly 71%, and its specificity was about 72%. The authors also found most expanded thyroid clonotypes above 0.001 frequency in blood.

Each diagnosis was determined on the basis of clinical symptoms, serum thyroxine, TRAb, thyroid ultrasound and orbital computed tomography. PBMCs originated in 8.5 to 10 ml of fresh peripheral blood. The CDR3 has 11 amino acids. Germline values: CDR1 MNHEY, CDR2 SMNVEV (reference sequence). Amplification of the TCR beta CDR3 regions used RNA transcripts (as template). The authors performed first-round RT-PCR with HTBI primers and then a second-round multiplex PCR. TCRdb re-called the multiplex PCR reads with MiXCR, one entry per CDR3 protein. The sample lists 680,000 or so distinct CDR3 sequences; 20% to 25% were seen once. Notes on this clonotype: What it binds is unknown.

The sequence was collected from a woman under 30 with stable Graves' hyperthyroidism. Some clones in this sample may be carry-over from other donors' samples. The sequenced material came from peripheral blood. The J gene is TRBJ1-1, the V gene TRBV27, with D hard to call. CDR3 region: CATGPPQEAFF. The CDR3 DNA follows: TGTGCTACCGGGCCACCACAGGAAGCTTTCTTT.